The source of this TCR beta chain is a study of blood T cell repertoires in COVID-19. The repertoire was sequenced with immunoSEQ multiplex PCR; TCRdb's copy has only in-frame clones and lacks some. The table shows a few hundred thousand clones, with over 75% occurring only once. This CDR3 comprises 17 residues. In germline, CDR1 is KGHDR, CDR2 SFDVKD. V lost 5 bases and J lost 4; bases outside the gene matches: 9. This receptor was obtained from a woman in her sixties with acute or convalescent COVID-19. The sample was peripheral blood. This chain connects TRBV24-1 to TRBJ2-2, with TRBD1 identical over 10 bases. The CDR3 DNA reads TGTGCCACCAGTGGCCCGGGACAGGGGAGCGGCACCGGGGAGCTGTTTTTT. It codes for CATSGPGQGSGTGELFF.